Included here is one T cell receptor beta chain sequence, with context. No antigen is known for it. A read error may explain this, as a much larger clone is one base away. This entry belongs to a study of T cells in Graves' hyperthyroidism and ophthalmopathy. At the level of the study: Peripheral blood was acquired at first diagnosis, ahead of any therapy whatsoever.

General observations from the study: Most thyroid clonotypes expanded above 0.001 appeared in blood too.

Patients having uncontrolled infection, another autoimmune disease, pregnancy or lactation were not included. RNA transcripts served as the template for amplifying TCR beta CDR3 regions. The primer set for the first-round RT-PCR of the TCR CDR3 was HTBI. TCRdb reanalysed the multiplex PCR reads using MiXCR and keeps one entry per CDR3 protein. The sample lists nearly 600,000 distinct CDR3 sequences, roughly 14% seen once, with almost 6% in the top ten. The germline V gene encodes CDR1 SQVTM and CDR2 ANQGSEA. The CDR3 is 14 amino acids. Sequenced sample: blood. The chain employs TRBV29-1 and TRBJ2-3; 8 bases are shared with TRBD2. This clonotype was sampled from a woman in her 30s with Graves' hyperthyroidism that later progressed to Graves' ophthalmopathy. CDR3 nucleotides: TGCAGCCTCAGAAGCGGGAGTATCACAGATATGCAGTATTTT. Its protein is CSLRSGSITDMQYF.